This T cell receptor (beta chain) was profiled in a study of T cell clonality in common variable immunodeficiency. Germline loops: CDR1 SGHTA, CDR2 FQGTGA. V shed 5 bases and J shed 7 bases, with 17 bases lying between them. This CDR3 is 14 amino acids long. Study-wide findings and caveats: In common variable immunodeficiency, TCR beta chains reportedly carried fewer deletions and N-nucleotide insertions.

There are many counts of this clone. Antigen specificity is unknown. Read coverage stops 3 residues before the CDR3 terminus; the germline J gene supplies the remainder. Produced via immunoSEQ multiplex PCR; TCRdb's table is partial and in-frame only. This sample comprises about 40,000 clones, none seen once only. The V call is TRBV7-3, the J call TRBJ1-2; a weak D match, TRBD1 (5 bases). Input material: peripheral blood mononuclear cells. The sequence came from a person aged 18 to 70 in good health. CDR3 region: CASSPLAGGGGYTF. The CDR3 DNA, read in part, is TGTGCCAGCAGCCCCTTGGCTGGGGGGGGTGGC.